This T cell receptor beta chain comes out of a study of shared clonotypes between healthy human individuals. The CDR3 runs 12 residues. Trimming took off 5 bases at V and 4 bases at J, with 9 bases between the two ends. CDR1 and CDR2 from the germline V gene are MDHEN and SYDVKM. Sorted-subset replicate PCRs used about 180 ng DNA, some 31,000 T cell genomes. Clones were sequenced by immunoSEQ multiplex PCR, and TCRdb holds only the in-frame ones, with some missing. The sample includes about 2.1 million clones, roughly 91% of them seen just once. CD45RO-negative, CCR7-selected cells formed the naive CD8 fraction, which excluded terminally differentiated effector memory CD45RA+ cells. There were only Caucasian adults among the donors, and all lived in Nashville, Tennessee.

This sequence originates from a man aged 18 to 35 in good health. Some clones in this sample may be carry-over from other donors' samples. Sequences were obtained from naive CD8+ T cells from PBMCs. This sequence joins TRBV28 and TRBJ2-7; TRBD2 might be the D (6 bases). The CDR3 region has the DNA TGTGCCAGCAGTCGGGCGGGGTACGAGCAGTACTTC. This translates into CASSRAGYEQYF. The variable domain in full, with the rest retrieved from reference TRBV28 and TRBJ2-7, is DVKVTQSSRYLVKRTGEKVFLECVQDMDHENMFWYRQDPGLGLRLIYFSYDVKMKEKGDIPEGYSVSREKKERFSLILESASTNQTSMYLCASSRAGYEQYFGPGTRLTVT.